A selection of T cell receptor beta chains follows, all from one sample in a study of CD4 T cells in relation to SARS-CoV-2 and coronaviruses. These receptors have no known antigen. Sequencing was performed with immunoSEQ multiplex PCR; in TCRdb, only in-frame clones are kept and a portion is missing. The sample records roughly 25,000 clones, roughly four fifths being singletons. Material: CD4+ T cells from PBMCs, cultured in vitro. The receptors were gathered from a human donor in good health. The CDR3 runs from the conserved cysteine through the conserved F or W. Fields, in order: clone size, V gene, D gene, CDR3 length, J gene, CDR3 protein, CDR3 DNA. D genes are given only for firm matches. Size tells how often a clone was seen (once, few, many) or the class of an expanded clone, and some rows leave it out.

>-|TRBV19|-|16|TRBJ1-1
CASSGPPPGANTEAFF
TGTGCCAGTAGTGGGCCCCCCCCGGGGGCGAACACTGAAGCTTTCTTT
>-|TRBV30|-|12|TRBJ1-4
CAWSVQSEKLFF
TGTGCCTGGAGTGTACAGAGTGAAAAACTGTTTTTT
>-|TRBV2|TRBD1|14|TRBJ1-1
CASSPQGEYTEAFF
TGTGCCAGCAGTCCACAGGGGGAGTACACTGAAGCTTTCTTT
>few|TRBV7-8|TRBD1|14|TRBJ1-5
CASSLDRGGQPQHF
TGTGCCAGCAGCTTAGACAGGGGCGGCCAGCCCCAGCATTTT
>-|TRBV19|-|15|TRBJ1-2
CASSIASGRHYGYTF
TGTGCCAGTAGTATAGCCTCTGGACGGCACTATGGCTACACCTTC
>-|TRBV19|-|15|TRBJ1-1
CASSIAGAGGTEAFF
TGTGCCAGTAGTATAGCAGGGGCGGGGGGCACTGAAGCTTTCTTT
>-|TRBV9|-|14|TRBJ2-5
CASSTTGLSETQYF
TGTGCCAGCAGTACTACAGGGCTCTCAGAGACCCAGTACTTC
>-|TRBV6-6|-|16|TRBJ1-5
CASTESRGTSNQPQHF
TGTGCCAGCACCGAGAGCCGGGGGACAAGCAATCAGCCCCAGCATTTT
>-|TRBV6-5|TRBD2|15|TRBJ2-7
CASSYRASGRYEQYF
TGTGCCAGCAGTTATCGGGCTAGCGGGAGATACGAGCAGTACTTC
>once|TRBV5-1|TRBD2|18|TRBJ2-5
CASSLEPGLAGEGETQYF
TGCGCCAGCAGCTTGGAACCGGGACTAGCGGGAGAGGGGGAGACCCAGTACTTC
>-|TRBV11-2|-|12|TRBJ2-7
CASSLSGFEQYF
TGTGCCAGCAGCTTGAGTGGGTTCGAGCAGTACTTC
>-|TRBV5-1|-|12|TRBJ1-2
CASSLDNYGYTF
TGCGCCAGCAGCTTGGACAACTATGGCTACACCTTC
>-|TRBV18|-|16|TRBJ1-6
CASSRSVGQHNSPLHF
TGTGCCAGCTCACGCTCCGTAGGACAGCATAATTCACCCCTCCACTTT
>-|TRBV30|TRBD2|13|TRBJ2-5
CAWSGLAGETQYF
TGTGCCTGGAGTGGACTAGCGGGGGAGACCCAGTACTTC
>-|TRBV29-1|-|13|TRBJ1-5
CSVETASNQPQHF
TGCAGCGTTGAGACAGCGAGCAATCAGCCCCAGCATTTT
>-|TRBV19|-|13|TRBJ1-5
CASSINRDEPQHF
TGTGCCAGTAGTATAAACAGGGACGAGCCCCAGCATTTT
>-|TRBV7-2|-|13|TRBJ2-4
CASSPSERNIQYF
TGTGCCAGCAGCCCCTCGGAGAGGAACATTCAGTACTTC
>-|TRBV5-1|-|14|TRBJ2-5
CASSLVEGIETQYF
TGCGCCAGCAGCTTGGTAGAGGGGATAGAGACCCAGTACTTC